This TCR beta chain derives from a study of patients and donors after allogeneic stem cell transplantation. TCRdb recomputed calls from the RT-PCR reads with MiXCR, one row per CDR3 protein. This table has 410,000 or so distinct CDR3 sequences, around 16% appearing once. This clonotype was observed a few times. Germline CDR1 is LGHNA and CDR2 is YNFKEQ. CDR3 length: 16 residues. V lost 2 bases, J lost 5 bases, and 16 bases lay in between. The chain recombines TRBV4-2 with TRBJ2-1, with TRBD1 as a possible D gene (6 bases). Sequencing was performed on blood, either unsorted or a sorted T cell fraction (not recorded which). The TCR comes from a human donor who was either an allogeneic HSCT recipient or a stem cell or donor lymphocyte infusion donor (not recorded which). It is not recorded whose cells these are; they may come from a transplant donor. Here the CDR3 DNA reads TGTGCCAGCAGCCAACTGGGACCGCCAGGGGACAATGAGCAGTTCTTC. It is translated as CASSQLGPPGDNEQFF.